One and the same sample provided the 2 T cell receptor beta chains below, sequenced in a study of post-analysis software for immune sequencing data. Whole-study results and caveats: Higher frequency in patients than in controls was seen for about five TRBV segments, with TRBV5-6, TRBV5-1 and TRBV20-1 among them.

Their target antigens are unknown. Each TCR beta cDNA library carried unique molecular identifiers. TCRdb re-derived calls from the PCR reads in MiXCR, one entry per CDR3 protein. Here the sample spans roughly 870,000 distinct CDR3 sequences, 53% being singletons. Sequenced: blood. The receptors shown here come from a girl between 5 and 17 years old with multiple sclerosis.

There are a few counts of this clonotype. The rearrangement links TRBV15 to TRBJ2-1; D is uncertain. Germline V gene lookup returns CDR1 LNHNV and CDR2 YYDKDF (reference sequence). Trimming took 0 bases from V and 0 from J, leaving 6 bases between them. CDR3 length equals 15 residues. The CDR3 DNA is TGTGCCACCAGCAGAGAGAGAAGCTCCTACAATGAGCAGTTCTTC. As protein: CATSRERSSYNEQFF.

The chain employs TRBV20-1 and TRBJ2-7; D is ambiguous. The CDR3 contains 13 residues. The germline V and J ends were trimmed by 6 bases and 1 base, with 13 bases remaining between them. Germline-derived CDR1 and CDR2 are DFQATT and SNEGSKA (reference sequence). CDR3 loop: CSAERQDSYEQYF. In DNA form, the CDR3 reads TGCAGTGCCGAACGGCAGGATTCCTACGAGCAGTACTTC.